This T cell receptor (beta chain) was recovered during a study of T-cell reconstitution after alpha-beta-depleted transplantation in children. Whole-study results and caveats: T cells produced anew were the main source of T-cell counts and diversity one year after transplant.

Germline lookup yields CDR1 SNHLY and CDR2 FYNNEI. Trimming at V came to 6 bases and at J to 1 base, leaving 2 bases not matched to a gene. CDR3 length: 13 amino acids. Unique molecular identifiers tagged the TCRbeta library. MiXCR, applied by TCRdb to the PCR reads, yields one record per CDR3 protein. Of 530,000 or so distinct CDR3 sequences listed, roughly a quarter are singletons. Notes on this clonotype: The antigen is unknown.

The V gene is TRBV2, the J gene TRBJ1-1, with TRBD1 matching 7 bases. The sample here was PBMCs, taken before TCRalphabeta/CD19-depleted stem cell transplant. This TCR came from a boy younger than two with Wiskott-Aldrich syndrome, due to receive a stem cell transplant. Here the CDR3 reads CASRYRGNTEAFF. Written as DNA, the CDR3 is TGTGCCAGCAGATACAGGGGGAACACTGAAGCTTTCTTT.